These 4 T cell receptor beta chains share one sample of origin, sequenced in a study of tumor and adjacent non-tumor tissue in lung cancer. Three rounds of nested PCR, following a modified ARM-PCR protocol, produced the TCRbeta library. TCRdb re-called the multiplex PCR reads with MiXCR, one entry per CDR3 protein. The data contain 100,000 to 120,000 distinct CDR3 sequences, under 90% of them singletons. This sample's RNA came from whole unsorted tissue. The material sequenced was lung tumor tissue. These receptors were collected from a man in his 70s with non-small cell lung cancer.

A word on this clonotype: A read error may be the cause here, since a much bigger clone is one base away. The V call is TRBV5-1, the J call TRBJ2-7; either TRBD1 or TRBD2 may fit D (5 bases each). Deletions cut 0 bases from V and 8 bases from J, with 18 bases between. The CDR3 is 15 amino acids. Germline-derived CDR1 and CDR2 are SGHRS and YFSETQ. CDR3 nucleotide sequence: TGCGCCAGCAGCTTGGCCGGGGACCTACATCAGAAGCAGTACTTC. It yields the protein CASSLAGDLHQKQYF.

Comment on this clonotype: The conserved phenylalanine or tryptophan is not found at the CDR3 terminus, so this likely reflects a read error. CDR3 region: CSVGAGVGQPQHL. The CDR3 coding sequence is TGCAGCGTTGGGGCGGGTGTGGGTCAGCCCCAGCATTTG. The gene calls are TRBV29-1 and TRBJ1-5, with D uncertain. This CDR3 is 13 amino acids long. Germline lookup yields CDR1 SQVTM and CDR2 ANQGSEA. Trimming removed 4 bases at V and 6 bases at J, with 13 bases between.

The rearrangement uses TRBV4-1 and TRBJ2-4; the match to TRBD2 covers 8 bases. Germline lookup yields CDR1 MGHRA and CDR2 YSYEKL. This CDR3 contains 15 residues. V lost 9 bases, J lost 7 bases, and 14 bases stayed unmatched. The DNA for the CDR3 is TGCGCCAGGAGCGGGAGAGGGGATTTGAGTAACATTCAGTACTTC. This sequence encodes CARSGRGDLSNIQYF.

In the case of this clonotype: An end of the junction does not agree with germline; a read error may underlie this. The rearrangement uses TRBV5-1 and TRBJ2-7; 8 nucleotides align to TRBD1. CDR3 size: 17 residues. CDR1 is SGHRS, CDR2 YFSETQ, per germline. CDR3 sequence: CARSPPRTGPFSYEQYF. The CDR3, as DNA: TGCGCCAGGAGCCCCCCGAGGACAGGGCCTTTCTCCTATGAGCAGTACTTC.